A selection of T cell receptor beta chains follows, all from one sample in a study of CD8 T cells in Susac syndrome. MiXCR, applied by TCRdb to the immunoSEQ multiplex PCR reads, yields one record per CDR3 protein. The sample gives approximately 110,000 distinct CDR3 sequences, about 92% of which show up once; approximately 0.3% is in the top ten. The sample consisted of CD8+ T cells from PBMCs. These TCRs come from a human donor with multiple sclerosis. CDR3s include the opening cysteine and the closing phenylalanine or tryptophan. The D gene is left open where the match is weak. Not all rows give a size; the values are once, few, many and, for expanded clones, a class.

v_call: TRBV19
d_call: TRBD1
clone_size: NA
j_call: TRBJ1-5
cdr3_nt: TGTGCCACCGAACCAGGGAGGGGGCGGAATCAGCCCCAGCATTTT
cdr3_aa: CATEPGRGRNQPQHF

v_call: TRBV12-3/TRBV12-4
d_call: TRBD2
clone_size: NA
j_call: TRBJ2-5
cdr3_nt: TGTGCCAGCAGCCGACTAGCGGGTGGGTGGCCCCAGTACTTC
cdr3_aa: CASSRLAGGWPQYF

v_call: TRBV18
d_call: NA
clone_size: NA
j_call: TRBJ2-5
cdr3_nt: TGTGCCAGCTCACCACCCGTAGGCGAGACCCAGTACTTC
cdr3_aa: CASSPPVGETQYF

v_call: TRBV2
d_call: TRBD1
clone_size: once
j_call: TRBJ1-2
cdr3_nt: TGTGCCAGCAGTGAAGTTGTGACAGGGGTCTACACCTTC
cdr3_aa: CASSEVVTGVYTF

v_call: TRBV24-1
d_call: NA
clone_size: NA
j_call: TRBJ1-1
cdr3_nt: TGTGCCACCAGTGATCGAGGGAACACTGAAGCTTTCTTT
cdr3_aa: CATSDRGNTEAFF

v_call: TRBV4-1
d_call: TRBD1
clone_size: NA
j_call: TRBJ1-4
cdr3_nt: TGCGCCAGCACAGGGGGCGATGAAAAACTGTTTTTT
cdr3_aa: CASTGGDEKLFF

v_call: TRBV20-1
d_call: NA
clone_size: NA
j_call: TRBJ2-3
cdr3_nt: TGCAGTGCGCGGACCAGCTGGGCCTACACAGATACGCAGTATTTT
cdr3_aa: CSARTSWAYTDTQYF

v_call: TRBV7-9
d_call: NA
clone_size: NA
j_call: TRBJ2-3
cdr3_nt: TGTGCCAGCGACGATACGCAGTATTTT
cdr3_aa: CASDDTQYF

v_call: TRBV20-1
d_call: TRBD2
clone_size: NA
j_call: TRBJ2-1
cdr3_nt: TGCAGTGCTATCCGACTAGCCCTTAAGGGTGAGCAGTTCTTC
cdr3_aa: CSAIRLALKGEQFF

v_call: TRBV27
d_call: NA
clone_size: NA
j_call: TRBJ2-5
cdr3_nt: TGTGCCAGCAGCCCCCTCCCGCGCGTCGAGACCCAGTACTTC
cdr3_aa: CASSPLPRVETQYF

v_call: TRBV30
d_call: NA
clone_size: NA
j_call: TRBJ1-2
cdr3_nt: TGTGCCTGGGGTAGGGAGTGGAACTATGGCTACACCTTC
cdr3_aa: CAWGREWNYGYTF

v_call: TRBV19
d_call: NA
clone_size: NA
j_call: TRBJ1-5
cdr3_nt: TGTGCCAGTAATCAAGGGACAAGTCAGCCCCAGCATTTT
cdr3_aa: CASNQGTSQPQHF

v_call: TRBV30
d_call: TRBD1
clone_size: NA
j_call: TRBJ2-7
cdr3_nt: TGTGCCTGGAGTGTGGGACAGGGGGCCGACGAGCAGTACTTC
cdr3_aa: CAWSVGQGADEQYF

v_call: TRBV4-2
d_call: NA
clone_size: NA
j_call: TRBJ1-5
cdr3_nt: TGTGCCAGCAGCCAAAGGACGGGCAATCAGCCCCAGCATTTT
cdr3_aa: CASSQRTGNQPQHF

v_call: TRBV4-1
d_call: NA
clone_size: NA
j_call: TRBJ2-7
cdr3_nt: TGCGCCAGCAGCCAAGAGGCAGGGCCCTACGAGCAGTACTTC
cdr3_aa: CASSQEAGPYEQYF

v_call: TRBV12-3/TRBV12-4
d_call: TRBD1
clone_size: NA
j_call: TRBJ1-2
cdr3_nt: TGTGCCAGCAGTCAAGGACAGGATGGCTACACCTTC
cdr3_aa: CASSQGQDGYTF

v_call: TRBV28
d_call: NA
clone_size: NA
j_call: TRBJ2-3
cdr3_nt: TGTGCCAGCAGTTCCTCGGGATATACAGATACGCAGTATTTT
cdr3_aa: CASSSSGYTDTQYF

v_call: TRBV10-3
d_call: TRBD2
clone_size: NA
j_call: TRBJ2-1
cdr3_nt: TGTGCCATCAGTTACCCGGGACTAGCGGGGGGCCTTACCTACAATGAGCAGTTCTTC
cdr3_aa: CAISYPGLAGGLTYNEQFF

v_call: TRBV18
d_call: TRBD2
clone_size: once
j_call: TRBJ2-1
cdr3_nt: TGTGCCAGCTCGGGGACTAGCGGGAGTCCTGGGAATGAGCAGTTCTTC
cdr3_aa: CASSGTSGSPGNEQFF

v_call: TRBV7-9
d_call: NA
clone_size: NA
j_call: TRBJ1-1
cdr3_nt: TGTGCCACCCGCGGAGGCGGGACTGAAGCTTTCTTT
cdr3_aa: CATRGGGTEAFF

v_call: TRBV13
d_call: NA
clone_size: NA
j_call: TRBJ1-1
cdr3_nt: TGTGCCAGCAGCTTAAGGTCCGGGGGAGGCACTGAAGCTTTCTTT
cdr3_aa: CASSLRSGGGTEAFF

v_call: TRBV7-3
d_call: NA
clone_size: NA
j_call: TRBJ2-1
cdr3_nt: TGTGCCAGCAGCTTACGGGGGCCTCTAGCGCTGAGCTCCTACAATGAGCAGTTCTTC
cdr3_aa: CASSLRGPLALSSYNEQFF

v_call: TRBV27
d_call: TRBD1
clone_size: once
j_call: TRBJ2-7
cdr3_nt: TGTGCCAGCAGTTTAGGGACAGGGGTGTACGAGCAGTACTTC
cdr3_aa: CASSLGTGVYEQYF

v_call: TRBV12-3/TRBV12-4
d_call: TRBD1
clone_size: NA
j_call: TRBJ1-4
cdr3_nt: TGTGCCAGCAGTTCGGGACAGGCAGGGGACGAAAAACTGTTTTTT
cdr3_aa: CASSSGQAGDEKLFF

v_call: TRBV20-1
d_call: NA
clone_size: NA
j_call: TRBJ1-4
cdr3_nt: TGCAGTGCTAGAGGCCGAACAACTAATGAAAAACTGTTTTTT
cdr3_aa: CSARGRTTNEKLFF

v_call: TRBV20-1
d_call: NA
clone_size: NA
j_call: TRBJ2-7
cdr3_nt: TGCAGTGCTAGGCTGTTGGGGGGCCACGAGCAGTACTTC
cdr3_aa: CSARLLGGHEQYF

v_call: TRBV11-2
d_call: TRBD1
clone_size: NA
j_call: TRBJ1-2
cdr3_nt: TGTGCCAGCAGCTTCCCCAGGACAGGGAAGGATTGGTTTGGCTACACCTTC
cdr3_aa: CASSFPRTGKDWFGYTF

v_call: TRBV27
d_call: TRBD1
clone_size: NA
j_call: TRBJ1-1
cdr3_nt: TGTGCCAGCAGCTTGAAGGGGGCGAACACTGAAGCTTTCTTT
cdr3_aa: CASSLKGANTEAFF

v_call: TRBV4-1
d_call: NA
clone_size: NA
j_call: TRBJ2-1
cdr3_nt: TGCGCCAGCAGCCAAGAGGGGTACAATGAGCAGTTCTTC
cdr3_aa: CASSQEGYNEQFF

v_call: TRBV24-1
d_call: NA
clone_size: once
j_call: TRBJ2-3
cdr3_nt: TGTGCCACCAGTGATTCGCCGCCGGGACCAGTACCTATCGTCACAGATACGCAGTATTTT
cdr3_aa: CATSDSPPGPVPIVTDTQYF

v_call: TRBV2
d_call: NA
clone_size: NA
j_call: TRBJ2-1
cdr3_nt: TGTGCCAGCTCCTACATGAGGGGGGGTGAGCAGTTCTTC
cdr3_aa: CASSYMRGGEQFF

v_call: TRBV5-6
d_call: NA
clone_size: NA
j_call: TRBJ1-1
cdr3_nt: TGTGCCAGCAGCTTCTCTGGCGCAGGATCTGAAGCTTTCTTT
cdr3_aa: CASSFSGAGSEAFF

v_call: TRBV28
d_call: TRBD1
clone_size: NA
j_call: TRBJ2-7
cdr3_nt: TGTGCCAGCAGATCGGACAGGACAAACCCCTACGAGCAGTACTTC
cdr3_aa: CASRSDRTNPYEQYF

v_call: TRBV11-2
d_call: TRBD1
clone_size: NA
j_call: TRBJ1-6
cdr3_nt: TGTGCCAGCAGCGCCACAGGGGGCGTAGGATCACCCCTCCACTTT
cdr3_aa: CASSATGGVGSPLHF

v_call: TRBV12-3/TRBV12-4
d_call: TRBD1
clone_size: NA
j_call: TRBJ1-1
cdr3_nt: TGTGCCAGCATATCCTCCAGGGGGCAAAACACTGAAGCTTTCTTT
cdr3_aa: CASISSRGQNTEAFF

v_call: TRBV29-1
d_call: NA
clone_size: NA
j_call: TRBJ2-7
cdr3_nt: TGCAGCGTTGAACTAATGGGGGGGGGCAGTTCCTACGAGCAGTACTTC
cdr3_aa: CSVELMGGGSSYEQYF

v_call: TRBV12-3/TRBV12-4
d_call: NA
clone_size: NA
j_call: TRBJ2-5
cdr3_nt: TGTGCCAGCTTAGGAGCGGAAGAGACCCAGTACTTC
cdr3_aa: CASLGAEETQYF

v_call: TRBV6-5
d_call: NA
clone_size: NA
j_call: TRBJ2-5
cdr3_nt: TGTGCCTCCCGGTTGGGTTGGCATCAAGAGACCCAGTACTTC
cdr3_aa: CASRLGWHQETQYF

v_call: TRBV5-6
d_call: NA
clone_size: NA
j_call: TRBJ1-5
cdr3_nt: TGTGCCAGCAGCTTGAAAAGTTCTATAGGGGATCAGCCCCAGCATTTT
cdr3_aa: CASSLKSSIGDQPQHF

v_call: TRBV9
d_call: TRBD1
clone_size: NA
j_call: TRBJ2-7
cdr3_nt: TGTGCCAGCAGCGTCGAGACAGGGGGCGACGAGCAGTACTTC
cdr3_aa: CASSVETGGDEQYF

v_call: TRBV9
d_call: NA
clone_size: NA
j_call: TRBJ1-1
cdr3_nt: TGTGCCAGCAGCGTAGCTTCGGTAAACACTGAAGCTTTCTTT
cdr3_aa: CASSVASVNTEAFF

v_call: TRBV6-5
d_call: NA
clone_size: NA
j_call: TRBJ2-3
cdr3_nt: TGTGCCAGCAGCTGGGGCAGGGGAACAGATACGCAGTATTTT
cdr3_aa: CASSWGRGTDTQYF

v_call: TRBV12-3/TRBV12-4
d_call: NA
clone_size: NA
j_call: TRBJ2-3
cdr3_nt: TGTGCCAGCAGTTTGGGCCCCAGGGGCACAGATACGCAGTATTTT
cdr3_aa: CASSLGPRGTDTQYF

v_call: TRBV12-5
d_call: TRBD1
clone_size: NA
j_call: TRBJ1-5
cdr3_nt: TGTGCTAGTGGTTGGGCATGGACAGGGACTCAGCCCCAGCATTTT
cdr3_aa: CASGWAWTGTQPQHF

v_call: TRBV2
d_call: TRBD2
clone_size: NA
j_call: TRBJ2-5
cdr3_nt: TGTGCCAGCAGTGAATGGCTAGCGGGGAACCAAGAGACCCAGTACTTC
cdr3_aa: CASSEWLAGNQETQYF

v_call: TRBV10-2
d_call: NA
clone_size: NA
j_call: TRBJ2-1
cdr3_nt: TGCGCCAGCAGTGAAGGCTCCCACCCCAATGAGCAGTTCTTC
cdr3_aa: CASSEGSHPNEQFF

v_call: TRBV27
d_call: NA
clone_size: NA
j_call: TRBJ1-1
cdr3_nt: TGTGCCAGCACCCCGCAAGGGGCGGAGGAAGCTTTCTTT
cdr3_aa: CASTPQGAEEAFF

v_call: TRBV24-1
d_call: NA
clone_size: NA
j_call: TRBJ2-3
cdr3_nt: TGTGCCACCAGTGTGGGTTGGCTTTTCACAGATACGCAGTATTTT
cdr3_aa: CATSVGWLFTDTQYF

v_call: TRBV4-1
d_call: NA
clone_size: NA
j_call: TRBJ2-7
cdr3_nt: TGCGCCAGCAGCTCGCGACTGGGGGTGGCCTACGAGCAGTACTTC
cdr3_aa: CASSSRLGVAYEQYF

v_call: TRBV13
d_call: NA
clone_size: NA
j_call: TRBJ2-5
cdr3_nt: TGTGCCAGCAGCTTAGGCCCGGCTCGGGAGACCCAGTACTTC
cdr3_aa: CASSLGPARETQYF

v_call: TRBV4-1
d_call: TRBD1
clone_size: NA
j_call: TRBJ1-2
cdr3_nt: TGCGCCAGCAGCCTACGACAGGGGTTAGGGAACTATGGCTACACCTTC
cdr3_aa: CASSLRQGLGNYGYTF

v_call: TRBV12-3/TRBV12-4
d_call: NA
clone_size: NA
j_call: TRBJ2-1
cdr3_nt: TGTGCCAGCAGCCCTGGGGGGAGCTCCTACAATGAGCAGTTCTTC
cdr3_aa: CASSPGGSSYNEQFF

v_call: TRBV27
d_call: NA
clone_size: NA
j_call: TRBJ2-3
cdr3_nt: TGTGCCAGCAGTTTAGCGAAAAACTTGGGGAGCACAGATACGCAGTATTTT
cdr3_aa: CASSLAKNLGSTDTQYF

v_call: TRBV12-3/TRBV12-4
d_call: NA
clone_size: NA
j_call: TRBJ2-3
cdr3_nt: TGTGCCAGCAGCACGTGGGCAATTCGGCCCGTGGGCACAGATACGCAGTATTTT
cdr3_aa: CASSTWAIRPVGTDTQYF

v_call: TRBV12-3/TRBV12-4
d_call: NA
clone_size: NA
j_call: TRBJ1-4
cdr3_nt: TGTGCCAGCAGTCCCTATCTTGCAACTAATGAAAAACTGTTTTTT
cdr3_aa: CASSPYLATNEKLFF

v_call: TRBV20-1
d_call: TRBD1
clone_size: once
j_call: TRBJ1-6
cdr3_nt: TGCAGTACTAGAGTTGACAGGGGGTGGAATTCACCCCTCCACTTT
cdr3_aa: CSTRVDRGWNSPLHF

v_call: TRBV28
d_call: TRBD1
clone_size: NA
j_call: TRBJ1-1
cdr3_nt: TGTGCCAGCAGTTTATCTCGCCCCACCTCTTGGACAGGGCAAGCGTGGAAGAACACTGAAGCTTTCTTT
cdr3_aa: CASSLSRPTSWTGQAWKNTEAFF